This T cell receptor (beta chain) was retrieved from a study of cytomegalovirus exposure and HLA in healthy donors. Looking at the study overall: One earlier analysis, a look at 180 million or so T cells, found around 110 million unique TCR beta sequences.

The PCR made use of 60 Vbeta and 13 Jbeta primers. Sequencing used immunoSEQ multiplex PCR; TCRdb keeps in-frame clones, though not all of them. The table records approximately 110,000 clones, more than 75% of them present only once. Note on this clone: What it recognizes is unknown.

General study results and limits: Among CMV-associated TCR beta chains, most appeared HLA-restricted in a later analysis.

The V and J ends lost 2 bases and 7 bases, in that order; junction bases with no gene match: 6. The CDR3 runs to 16 residues. Germline lookup yields CDR1 MNHNS and CDR2 SASEGT. The clonotype originates from a woman aged 60-70 years in good health and CMV-seropositive. Sequencing used PBMCs. This chain uses TRBV6-1 with TRBJ1-6; 9 bases are a match to TRBD1. CDR3 DNA: TGTGCCAGCAGTGAAATGGGACAGGGAATCAATTCACCCCTCCACTTT. Protein: CASSEMGQGINSPLHF.